This entry is about one TCR beta chain. Its specificity is not known. This record belongs to a study of shared clonotypes between healthy human individuals. General observations from the study: Some naive CD4 clonotypes, roughly 4.7%, turned up in common across a few donors. The study found lower generation probabilities in non-shared clonotypes than in those shared by all four donors.

Trimming took 3 bases from V and 3 from J, leaving 5 bases between them. Per germline, CDR1 MNHEY and CDR2 SVGAGI. There are 13 residues in the CDR3. Data came from immunoSEQ multiplex PCR; TCRdb stores just in-frame clones and leaves some out. The sample lists about 1.5 million clones; 95% to 99% were seen once. This sequence was found in a man younger than 40 in good health. The sequenced sample consisted of naive CD4+ T cells sorted from blood. Subset noted: CD45RA+ positively selected. This chain uses TRBV6-5 with TRBJ1-4, with D unclear. The CDR3 loop is CASSYAPNEKLFF. Written as DNA, the CDR3 is TGTGCCAGCAGTTATGCTCCTAATGAAAAACTGTTTTTT.